Listed below are T cell receptor beta chains from one sample, sequenced in a study of identical twins. TCRdb ran MiXCR on the 5' RACE reads and lists one entry per CDR3 protein. The sample lists around 490,000 distinct CDR3 sequences, approximately 14% occurring once. These sequences were also reported in another study, on yellow fever vaccine responses in identical twins.

The sample consisted of CD4+ T cells sorted from blood. Source of these receptors: a woman aged 18-29 years in good health. The CDR3 runs from the conserved cysteine through the conserved F or W. D genes are given only for firm matches. Not every row has a clone size; where given, it reads once, few, many or a size class.

TRBV29-1	.	TRBJ2-1	.	TGCAGCGTTGCCGGATCGGTCTATGAGCAGTTCTTC	CSVAGSVYEQFF
TRBV12-3/TRBV12-4	.	TRBJ1-4	.	TGTGCCAGCAGTTTACATTTAACTAATGAAAAACTGTTTTTT	CASSLHLTNEKLFF
TRBV25-1	.	TRBJ2-1	.	TGTGCCAGCAGTGAAGGCCCGGCTGCGGAGGGAAGGAATGAGCAGTTCTTC	CASSEGPAAEGRNEQFF
TRBV24-1	.	TRBJ2-2	TRBD1	TGTGCCACCAGTGGCTGGACAGGGGCGAACACCGGGGAGCTGTTTTTT	CATSGWTGANTGELFF
TRBV12-3/TRBV12-4	many	TRBJ2-2	TRBD2	TGTGCCAGCACCCGACTTGCGGGAGGGTACACCGGGGAGCTGTTTTTT	CASTRLAGGYTGELFF
TRBV12-3/TRBV12-4	many	TRBJ1-4	.	TGTGCCAGCAGTTTTGGGGGGAATAATGAAAAACTGTTTTTT	CASSFGGNNEKLFF
TRBV5-1	few	TRBJ2-3	.	TGCGCCAGCAGCTGGCGGGGACAGCCGACTAGCACAGATACGCAGTATTTT	CASSWRGQPTSTDTQYF
TRBV10-3	few	TRBJ2-1	.	TGTGCCATCAAATCGAGCAACAATGAGCAGTTCTTC	CAIKSSNNEQFF
TRBV6-2/TRBV6-3	.	TRBJ1-6	.	TGTGCCAGCGGACCCATGGGCATCGGGAATTCACCCCTCCACTTT	CASGPMGIGNSPLHF
TRBV12-3/TRBV12-4	many	TRBJ1-2	.	TGTGCCAGCAGTTTGAACAGGGCCTATGGCTACACCTTC	CASSLNRAYGYTF
TRBV5-4	few	TRBJ2-5	TRBD1	TGTGCCAGCAGCAATCCCGGGACAGGGTGGGAGACCCAGTACTTC	CASSNPGTGWETQYF
TRBV9	few	TRBJ2-5	TRBD2	TGTGCCAGCAGCGTACTAAGCGGGAGTTTGGAGACCCAGTACTTC	CASSVLSGSLETQYF
TRBV29-1	.	TRBJ2-1	.	TGCAGCGTTGTATTAGGGGGGCCCAATGAGCAGTTCTTC	CSVVLGGPNEQFF
TRBV20-1	few	TRBJ2-1	TRBD2	TGCAGTGCTACGACTAGCGGGGAAAGCCGTTCCTACAATGAGCAGTTCTTC	CSATTSGESRSYNEQFF
TRBV3-1	.	TRBJ2-7	.	TGTGCCTGCAGCCAAGATCAGGGCGGGAAGATCTACGAGCAGTACTTC	CACSQDQGGKIYEQYF
TRBV18	.	TRBJ2-2	.	TGTGCCAGCTCACTAAACCTACAGGGACCGAACACCGGGGAGCTGTTTTTT	CASSLNLQGPNTGELFF
TRBV28	many	TRBJ2-1	.	TGTGCCAGCAGTACGGTGAATGAGCAGTTCTTC	CASSTVNEQFF
TRBV7-8	few	TRBJ2-3	TRBD1	TGTGCCAGCAGCTTAGACAGGGGGACTAGCACAGATACGCAGTATTTT	CASSLDRGTSTDTQYF
TRBV12-3/TRBV12-4	many	TRBJ2-1	TRBD2	TGTGCCAGCAGTACCGGGACTAGCGGGAGGGCTTACAATGAGCAGTTCTTC	CASSTGTSGRAYNEQFF
TRBV7-8	few	TRBJ2-5	TRBD2	TGTGCCAGCAGCAGAAGCATCGGGGGGATCCAAGAGACCCAGTACTTC	CASSRSIGGIQETQYF
TRBV25-1	few	TRBJ1-4	.	TGTGCCAGCAGTGAGGGACGTCCTGAAAAACTGTTTTTT	CASSEGRPEKLFF
TRBV6-5	.	TRBJ2-1	TRBD1	TGTGCCAGCAGTTACTCGTCTAGGGGGCAATATGAGCAGTTCTTC	CASSYSSRGQYEQFF
TRBV12-3/TRBV12-4	.	TRBJ2-5	.	TGTGCCAGCAGTTTTTCGGCGGCCCAAGAGACCCAGTACTTC	CASSFSAAQETQYF
TRBV4-1	many	TRBJ1-2	.	TGCGCCAGCAGCCAAGATGTAGAAGGCTACACCTTC	CASSQDVEGYTF
TRBV4-1	many	TRBJ2-1	.	TGCGCCAGCAGCCAAGTGAACCTCGGTATCCTGGACAATGAGCAGTTCTTC	CASSQVNLGILDNEQFF
TRBV7-9	few	TRBJ1-1	.	TGTGCCAGCAGCCCCCGGCTGGGAACTGAAGCTTTCTTT	CASSPRLGTEAFF
TRBV20-1	.	TRBJ2-3	TRBD1	TGCAGTGCTAGAGAAACAGGGGGAGGTTATACGCAGTATTTT	CSARETGGGYTQYF
TRBV20-1	.	TRBJ2-3	TRBD2	TGCAGTGCTAGAGAGGGTAGCGGGAGAACAGATACGCAGTATTTT	CSAREGSGRTDTQYF
TRBV27	.	TRBJ1-5	.	TGTGCCAGCAGCCCCGGCAGGGTGGGACAGCCCCAGCATTTT	CASSPGRVGQPQHF
TRBV3-1	.	TRBJ2-5	.	TGTGCCAGCACCCCCGGCGCTTCGGTCGAGACCCAGTACTTC	CASTPGASVETQYF
TRBV11-2	.	TRBJ1-1	.	TGTGCCAGCAGCTTGTGGGGGCGGGAAGCTTTCTTT	CASSLWGREAFF
TRBV24-1	few	TRBJ2-6	.	TGTGCCACCAGTGATTCCGTACGGGCCAACGTCCTGACTTTC	CATSDSVRANVLTF
TRBV12-3/TRBV12-4	.	TRBJ2-6	.	TGTGCCAGCACCCAACGATCTTTAAGGGCTAACGTCCTGACTTTC	CASTQRSLRANVLTF
TRBV9	few	TRBJ2-3	.	TGTGCCAGCAGCGAGGAGGACCCCTGGGTTGACTTCGGAGATACGCAGTATTTT	CASSEEDPWVDFGDTQYF